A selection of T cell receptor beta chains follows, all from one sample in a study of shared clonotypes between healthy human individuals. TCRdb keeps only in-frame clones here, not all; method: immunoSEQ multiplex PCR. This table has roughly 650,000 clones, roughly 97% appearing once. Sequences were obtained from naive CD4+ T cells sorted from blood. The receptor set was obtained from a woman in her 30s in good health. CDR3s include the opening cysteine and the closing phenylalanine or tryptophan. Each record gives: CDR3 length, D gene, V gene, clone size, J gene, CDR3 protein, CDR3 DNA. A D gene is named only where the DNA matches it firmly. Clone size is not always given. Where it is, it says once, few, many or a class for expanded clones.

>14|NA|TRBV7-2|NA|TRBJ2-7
CASSFLTPPYEQYF
TGTGCCAGCAGCTTCTTGACTCCACCCTACGAGCAGTACTTC
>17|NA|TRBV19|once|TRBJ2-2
CASSTDPRGRGTGELFF
TGTGCCAGTAGTACGGACCCCCGGGGACGGGGCACCGGGGAGCTGTTTTTT
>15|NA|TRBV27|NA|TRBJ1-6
CASSLAPRYNSPLHF
TGTGCCAGCAGTTTAGCCCCTCGGTATAATTCACCCCTCCACTTT
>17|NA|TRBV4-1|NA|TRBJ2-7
CASSIRTLADGPYEQYF
TGCGCCAGCAGCATCCGTACCTTAGCCGACGGCCCCTACGAGCAGTACTTC
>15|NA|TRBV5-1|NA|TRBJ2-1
CASSLEGLPYNEQFF
TGCGCCAGCAGCTTGGAGGGTCTCCCCTACAATGAGCAGTTCTTC
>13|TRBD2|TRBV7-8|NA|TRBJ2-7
CASSHGTRYEQYF
TGTGCCAGCAGCCACGGGACTAGATACGAGCAGTACTTC
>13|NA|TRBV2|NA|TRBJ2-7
CASSGTRKSGQYF
TGTGCCAGCAGTGGGACACGTAAATCGGGTCAGTACTTC
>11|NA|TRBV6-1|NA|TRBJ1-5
CASADFQDQHF
TGTGCCAGCGCAGACTTTCAGGACCAGCATTTT
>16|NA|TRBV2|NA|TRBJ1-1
CASMVLIPSLGTEAFF
TGTGCCAGCATGGTCCTGATCCCTTCACTTGGGACTGAAGCTTTCTTT
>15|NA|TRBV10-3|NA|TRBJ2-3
CAISKGDAGTDTQYF
TGTGCCATCAGTAAGGGGGACGCTGGCACAGATACGCAGTATTTT
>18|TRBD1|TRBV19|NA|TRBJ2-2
CASSIPLQGALKAGELFF
TGTGCCAGTAGTATACCCCTGCAGGGGGCGCTTAAGGCCGGGGAGCTGTTTTTT
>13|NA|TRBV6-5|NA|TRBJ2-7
CAISGGWLEEQYF
TGTGCCATCAGTGGAGGGTGGCTGGAGGAGCAGTACTTC
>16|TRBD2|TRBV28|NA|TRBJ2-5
CASSVGLAGAGVTQYF
TGTGCCAGCAGTGTGGGACTAGCGGGAGCCGGGGTGACCCAGTACTTC
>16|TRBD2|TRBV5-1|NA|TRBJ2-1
CASSLEGAGGPGEQFF
TGCGCCAGCAGCTTGGAGGGAGCGGGAGGGCCTGGTGAGCAGTTCTTC
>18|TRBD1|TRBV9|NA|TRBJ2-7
CASSTVDHDRGGAYEQYF
TGTGCCAGCAGCACCGTCGACCATGACAGGGGCGGGGCCTACGAGCAGTACTTC
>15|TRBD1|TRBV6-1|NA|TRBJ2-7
CASSARQGPPYEQYF
TGTGCCAGCAGTGCCCGACAGGGTCCCCCCTACGAGCAGTACTTC
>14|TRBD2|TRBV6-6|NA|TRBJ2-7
CASSRLAGVYEQYF
TGTGCCAGCAGTCGACTAGCGGGAGTCTACGAGCAGTACTTC
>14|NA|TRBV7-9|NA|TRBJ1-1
CASSLSRINTEAFF
TGTGCCAGCAGCTTAAGTCGTATTAACACTGAAGCTTTCTTT
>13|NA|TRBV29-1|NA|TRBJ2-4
CSVGLSKGNIQYF
TGCAGCGTTGGGCTATCCAAGGGAAACATTCAGTACTTC
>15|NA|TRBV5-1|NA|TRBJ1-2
CASSLGQFRNYGYTF
TGCGCCAGCAGCTTGGGACAGTTTCGAAACTATGGCTACACCTTC
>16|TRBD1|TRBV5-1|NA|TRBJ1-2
CASSLGKTGGNIGYTF
TGCGCCAGCAGCTTGGGGAAGACAGGGGGCAACATCGGCTACACCTTC
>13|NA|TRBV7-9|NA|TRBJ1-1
CASSFQGNTEAFF
TGTGCCAGCAGCTTTCAGGGGAACACTGAAGCTTTCTTT
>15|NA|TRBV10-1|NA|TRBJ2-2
CASSQQGANTGELFF
TGCGCCAGCAGTCAACAGGGAGCGAACACCGGGGAGCTGTTTTTT
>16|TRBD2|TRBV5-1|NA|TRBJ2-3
CASSLDSSGSTDTQYF
TGCGCCAGCAGCTTGGATTCTAGCGGGAGCACAGATACGCAGTATTTT
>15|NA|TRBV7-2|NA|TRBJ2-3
CASSLDGLGPDTQYF
TGTGCCAGCAGCTTGGACGGCCTAGGACCAGATACGCAGTATTTT
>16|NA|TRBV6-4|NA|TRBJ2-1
CASSDSFRISYNEQFF
TGTGCCAGCAGTGACTCGTTTCGGATCTCCTACAATGAGCAGTTCTTC
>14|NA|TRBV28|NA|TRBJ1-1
CATKMPGQSTEAFF
TGTGCCACCAAGATGCCGGGGCAGAGCACTGAAGCTTTCTTT
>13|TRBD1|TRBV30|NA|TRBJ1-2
CAWSKQGAVGYTF
TGTGCCTGGAGTAAACAGGGGGCAGTTGGCTACACCTTC
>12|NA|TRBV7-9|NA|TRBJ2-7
CASSPETYEQYF
TGTGCCAGCAGCCCGGAAACCTACGAGCAGTACTTC